This TCR beta chain was identified in a study of T cell repertoires in cytomegalovirus infection. Whole-study context: Shared public TCR beta signatures pointed to both CMV infection and a matching HLA type.

This clonotype was seen at least ten times. What it binds is not known. TCRdb independently ran MiXCR on the reads; one entry per CDR3 protein. The sample records 150,000 or so distinct CDR3 sequences, about a quarter being singletons. Regarding the study as a whole: Ex vivo responses were dominated by HLA-C-restricted CMV-specific TCR beta clonotypes.

This receptor was taken from a human donor in good health (CMV status not recorded). Some clones in this sample may be carry-over from other donors' samples. The sample was PBMCs.

CDR3 sequence reads: CASRPGGANVLTF. The CDR3 coding sequence is TGTGCCAGCAGACCCGGGGGGGCCAACGTCCTGACTTTC. The rearrangement links TRBV6-2 or TRBV6-3 to TRBJ2-6; no clear D gene. The CDR3 totals 13 residues. Trimming took off 6 bases at V and 4 bases at J, with 7 bases between the two ends. Germline assignment: CDR1 MNHEY and CDR2 SVGEGT.